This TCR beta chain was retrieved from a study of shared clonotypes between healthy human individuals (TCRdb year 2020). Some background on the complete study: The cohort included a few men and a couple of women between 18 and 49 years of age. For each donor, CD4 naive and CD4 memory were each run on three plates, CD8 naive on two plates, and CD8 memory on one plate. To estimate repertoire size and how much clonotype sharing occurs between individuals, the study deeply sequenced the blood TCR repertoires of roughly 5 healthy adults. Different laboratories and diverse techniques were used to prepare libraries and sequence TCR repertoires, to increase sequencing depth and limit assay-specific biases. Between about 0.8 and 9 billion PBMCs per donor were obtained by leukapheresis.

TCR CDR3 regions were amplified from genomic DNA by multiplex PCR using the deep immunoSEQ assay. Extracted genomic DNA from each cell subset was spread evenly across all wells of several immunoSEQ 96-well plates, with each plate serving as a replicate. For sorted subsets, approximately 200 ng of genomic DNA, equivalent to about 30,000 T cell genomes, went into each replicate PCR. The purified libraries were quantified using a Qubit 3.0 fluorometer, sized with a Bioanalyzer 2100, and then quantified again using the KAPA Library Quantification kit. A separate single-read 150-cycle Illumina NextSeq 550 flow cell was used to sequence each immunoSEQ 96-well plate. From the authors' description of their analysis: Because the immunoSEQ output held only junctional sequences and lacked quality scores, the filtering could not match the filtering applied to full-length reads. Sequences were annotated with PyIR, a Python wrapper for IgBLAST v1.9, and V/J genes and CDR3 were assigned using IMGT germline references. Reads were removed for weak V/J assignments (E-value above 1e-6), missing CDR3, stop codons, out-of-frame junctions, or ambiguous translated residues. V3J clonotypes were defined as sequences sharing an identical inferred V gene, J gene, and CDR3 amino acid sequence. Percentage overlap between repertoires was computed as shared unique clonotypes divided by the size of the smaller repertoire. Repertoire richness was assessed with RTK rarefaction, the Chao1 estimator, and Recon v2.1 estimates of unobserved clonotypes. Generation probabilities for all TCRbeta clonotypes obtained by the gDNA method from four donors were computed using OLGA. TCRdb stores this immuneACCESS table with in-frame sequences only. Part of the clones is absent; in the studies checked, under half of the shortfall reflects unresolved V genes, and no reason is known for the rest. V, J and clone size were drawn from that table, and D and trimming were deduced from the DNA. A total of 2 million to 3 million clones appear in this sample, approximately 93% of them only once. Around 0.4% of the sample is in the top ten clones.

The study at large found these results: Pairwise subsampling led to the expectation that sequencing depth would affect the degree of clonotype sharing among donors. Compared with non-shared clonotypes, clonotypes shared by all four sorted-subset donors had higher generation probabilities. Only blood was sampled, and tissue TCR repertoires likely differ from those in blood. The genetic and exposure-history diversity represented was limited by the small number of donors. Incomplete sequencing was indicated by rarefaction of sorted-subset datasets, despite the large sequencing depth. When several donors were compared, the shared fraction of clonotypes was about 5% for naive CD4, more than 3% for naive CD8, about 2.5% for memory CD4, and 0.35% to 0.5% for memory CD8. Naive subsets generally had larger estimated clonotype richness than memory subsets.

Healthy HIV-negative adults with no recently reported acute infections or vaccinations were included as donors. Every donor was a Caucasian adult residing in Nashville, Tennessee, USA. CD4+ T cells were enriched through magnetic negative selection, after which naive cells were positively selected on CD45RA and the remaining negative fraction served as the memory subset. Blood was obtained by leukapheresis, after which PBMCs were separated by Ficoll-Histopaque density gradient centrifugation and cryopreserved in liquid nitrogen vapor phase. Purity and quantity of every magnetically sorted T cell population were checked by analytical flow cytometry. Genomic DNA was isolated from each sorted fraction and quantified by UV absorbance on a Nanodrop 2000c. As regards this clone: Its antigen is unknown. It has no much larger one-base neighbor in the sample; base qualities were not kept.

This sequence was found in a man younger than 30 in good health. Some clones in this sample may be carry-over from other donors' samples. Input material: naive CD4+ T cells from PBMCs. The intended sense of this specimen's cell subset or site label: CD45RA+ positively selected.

The CDR3 reads as follows: CASSLTRGRVTDTQYF. The sequence in DNA is TGTGCCAGCAGCTTAACAAGGGGGAGGGTGACAGATACGCAGTATTTT. Recombination connected TRBV7-3 to TRBJ2-3, with a tentative D gene TRBD2 over 7 matching bases. Reading from cysteine to phenylalanine, the CDR3 counts 16 amino acids. The DNA shown is the 48-base CDR3, in frame from base 1. Sequences SGHTA (CDR1) and FQGTGA (CDR2) are obtained from the germline V gene. The germline ends are 13 bases apart after V is trimmed by 0 bases and J by 3 bases.